This T cell receptor beta chain is drawn from a study of Ad26.COV2.S vaccination and SARS-CoV-2 variants. Points from the study as a whole: Those who received vaccine or placebo ended up with similar non-spike TCR breadth.

The protocol was immunoSEQ multiplex PCR, while the TCRdb copy is restricted to in-frame clones and leaves out a portion. The table includes about 450,000 clones, 80% to 90% detected once. In regard to this clone: Its antigen is undetermined.

Treatment in this sample: about 20 received Ad26.COV2.S at low or high dose, single or two shots; about 5 received placebo; per-sample allocation not given. Material that was analyzed had been drawn on day 63 after the first vaccine or placebo injection. This CDR3 has 11 residues. Germline V gene lookup returns CDR1 LGHNA and CDR2 YSLEER. This material consisted of peripheral blood, taken in a trial of Ad26.COV2.S vaccine versus placebo. This sequence originates from a person between 18 and 65 years old who received the Ad26.COV2.S COVID-19 vaccine or a placebo. The rearrangement uses TRBV4-3 and TRBJ2-7, with 7 nucleotides matching TRBD1. CDR3 protein: CASSQDRQGDV. The CDR3 DNA sequence: TGCGCCAGCAGCCAAGATAGGCAGGGGGACGTC.